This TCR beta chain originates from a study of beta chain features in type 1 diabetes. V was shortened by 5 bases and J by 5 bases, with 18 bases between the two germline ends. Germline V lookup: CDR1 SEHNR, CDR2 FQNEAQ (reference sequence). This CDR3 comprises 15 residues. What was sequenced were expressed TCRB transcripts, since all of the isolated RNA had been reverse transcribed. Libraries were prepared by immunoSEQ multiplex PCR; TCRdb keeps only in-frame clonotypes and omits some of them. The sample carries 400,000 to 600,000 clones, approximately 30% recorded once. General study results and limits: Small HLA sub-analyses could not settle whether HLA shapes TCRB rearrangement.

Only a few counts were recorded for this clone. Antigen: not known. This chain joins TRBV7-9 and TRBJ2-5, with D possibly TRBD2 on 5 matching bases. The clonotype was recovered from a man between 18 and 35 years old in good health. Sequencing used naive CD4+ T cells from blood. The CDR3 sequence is CASSQALDRGETQYF. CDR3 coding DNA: TGTGCCAGCAGCCAGGCCCTGGACCGAGGGGAGACCCAGTACTTC.